This paragraph covers one T cell receptor beta chain sequence. The protocol was immunoSEQ multiplex PCR, while the TCRdb copy is restricted to in-frame clones and leaves out a portion. There are 2,100 or so clones in the sample; roughly 80% occur only once, and 5.5% to 8% lies in the top ten. These data originate in a study of tissue T cells after allogeneic stem cell transplantation. Germline CDR1 reads MNHEY; CDR2 reads SVGAGI. The CDR3 contains 15 residues. The V end lost 5 bases, the J end lost 4 bases, and 17 bases lay between the germline ends. The chain uses TRBV6-5 and TRBJ1-1; D is perhaps TRBD1 (6 bases). The specimen comprised ileal tissue, sampled at autopsy. The TCR originated in a male patient between 35 and 69 years old with steroid-refractory graft-versus-host disease after an allogeneic stem cell transplant. Among the T cells, some may be from the graft donor. The CDR3 bases are TGTGCCAGCAGTACCCGACAGGTCGGGGGCACTGAAGCTTTCTTT. This encodes CASSTRQVGGTEAFF.